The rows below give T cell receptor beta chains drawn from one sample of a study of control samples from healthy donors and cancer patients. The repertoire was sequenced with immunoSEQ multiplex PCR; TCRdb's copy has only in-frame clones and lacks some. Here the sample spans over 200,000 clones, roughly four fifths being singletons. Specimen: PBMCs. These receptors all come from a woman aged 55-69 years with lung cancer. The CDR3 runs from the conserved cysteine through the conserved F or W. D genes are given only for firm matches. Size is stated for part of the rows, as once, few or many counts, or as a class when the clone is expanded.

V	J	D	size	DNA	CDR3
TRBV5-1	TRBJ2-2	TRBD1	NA	TGCGCCAGCAGCTTGCAAGGACAGGGGGCGCCGGGAACCGGGGAGCTGTTTTTT	CASSLQGQGAPGTGELFF
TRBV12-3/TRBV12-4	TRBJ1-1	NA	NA	TGTGCCAGCAATACCAACACTGAAGCTTTCTTT	CASNTNTEAFF
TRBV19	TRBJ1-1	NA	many	TGTGCCAGTAAGGGTCCCGGACGGGGCACTGAAGCTTTCTTT	CASKGPGRGTEAFF
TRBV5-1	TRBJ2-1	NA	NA	TGCGCCAGCAGCCCCCGAATAAGCTCCTACAATGAGCAGTTCTTC	CASSPRISSYNEQFF
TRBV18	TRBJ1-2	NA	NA	TGTGCCAGCTCACCACCTATGAGGAATGGCTACACCTTC	CASSPPMRNGYTF
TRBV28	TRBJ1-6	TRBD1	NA	TGTGCCAGTCAAAGCGGGACAGGGAATTCACCCCTCCACTTT	CASQSGTGNSPLHF
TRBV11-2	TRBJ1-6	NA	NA	TGTGCCAGCAGCCACCTTGAGGGAAGTTCACCCCTCCACTTT	CASSHLEGSSPLHF
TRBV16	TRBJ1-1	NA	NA	TGTGCCAGCAGCCCTCAGACGGGAAACACTGAAGCTTTCTTT	CASSPQTGNTEAFF
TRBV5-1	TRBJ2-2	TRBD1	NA	TGCGCCAGCAGGCCGGGACAGGCCGGGGGGGAGCTGTTTTTT	CASRPGQAGGELFF
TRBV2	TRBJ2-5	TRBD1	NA	TGTGCCACCCAGCCAGGGACAGGCCAAGAGACCCAGTACTTC	CATQPGTGQETQYF
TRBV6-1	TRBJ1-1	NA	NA	TGTGCCAGCAGTGAGGGAGGGCTAAGGGCTGAAGCTTTCTTT	CASSEGGLRAEAFF
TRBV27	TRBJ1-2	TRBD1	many	TGTGCCAGCAGTTTGGGACAGGGTAACTATGGCTACACCTTC	CASSLGQGNYGYTF
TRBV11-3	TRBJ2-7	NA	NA	TGTGCCAGCAGCTTCAGGAACAACGAGCAGTACTTC	CASSFRNNEQYF
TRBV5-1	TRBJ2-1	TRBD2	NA	TGCGCCAGCAGCTTGGCCGGGTCAGCGGGGGGGCTGGTGGGCAATGAGCAGTTCTTC	CASSLAGSAGGLVGNEQFF
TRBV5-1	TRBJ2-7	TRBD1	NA	TGCGCCAGCAGCCGCAATCTTCCGGGACAGGGGACAACCTACGAGCAGTACTTC	CASSRNLPGQGTTYEQYF
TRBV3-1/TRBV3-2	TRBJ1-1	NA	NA	TGTGCCAGCAGCCCTTATGGTGAGAACACTGAAGCTTTCTTT	CASSPYGENTEAFF
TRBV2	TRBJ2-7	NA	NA	TGTGCCAGCAGTGAAGGCCCCCACGAGCAGTACTTC	CASSEGPHEQYF
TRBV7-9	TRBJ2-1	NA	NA	TGTGCCAGCAGCTTAGCGGGAACTAATGAGCAGTTCTTC	CASSLAGTNEQFF
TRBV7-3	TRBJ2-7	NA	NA	TGTGCCAGCAGCTTAAAGAGGGGGGCCGAGCAGTACTTC	CASSLKRGAEQYF
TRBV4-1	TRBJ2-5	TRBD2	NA	TGCGCCAGCAGCCAGTTCCGAAGGACTAGCGGGGACCAAGAGACCCAGTACTTC	CASSQFRRTSGDQETQYF
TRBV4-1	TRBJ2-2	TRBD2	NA	TGCGCCAGCAGCCAAAGTCCTAGCGGGGGCGGGGAGCTGTTTTTT	CASSQSPSGGGELFF
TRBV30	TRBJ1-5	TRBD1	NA	TGTGCCTGGAGAAGGACAGGGGAGGTTAGTCAGCCCCAGCATTTT	CAWRRTGEVSQPQHF
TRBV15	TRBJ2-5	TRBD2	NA	TGTGCCACCAGACCCGAGGGGATGGGAGCGGGGCAAGAGACCCAGTACTTC	CATRPEGMGAGQETQYF
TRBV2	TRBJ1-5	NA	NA	TGTGCCAGCAGTGAAACAGTGGGAACCACGCCCCAGCATTTT	CASSETVGTTPQHF
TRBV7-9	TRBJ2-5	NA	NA	TGTGCCAGCAGCTTCCGACAGAACCAAGAGACCCAGTACTTC	CASSFRQNQETQYF
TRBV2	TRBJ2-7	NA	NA	TGTGCCAGCAGTACCGACAGGCTCGAGCAGTACTTC	CASSTDRLEQYF
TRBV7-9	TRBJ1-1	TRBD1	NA	TGTGCCAGCAGCTTGGAGGGGACAGGGAACACTGAAGCTTTCTTT	CASSLEGTGNTEAFF
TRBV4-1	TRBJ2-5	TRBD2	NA	TGCGCCAGCAGCCAACCACGGGGGGGCCTGGAGACCCAGTACTTC	CASSQPRGGLETQYF
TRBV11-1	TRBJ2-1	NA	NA	TGTGCCAGCAGCTTAGTGGACTACAATGAGCAGTTCTTC	CASSLVDYNEQFF
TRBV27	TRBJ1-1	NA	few	TGTGCCAGCAGTTTATTTCCAGGAAGAGCTTTCTTT	CASSLFPGRAFF
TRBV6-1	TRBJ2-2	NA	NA	TGTGCCAGCAGTGAAACAGGGAAGGGAACCGGGGAGCTGTTTTTT	CASSETGKGTGELFF
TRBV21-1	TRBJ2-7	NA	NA	TGTGCCAGCAGCAAAGATGGCAAGGATCCCGTGGGGTTCTACGAGCAGTACTTC	CASSKDGKDPVGFYEQYF
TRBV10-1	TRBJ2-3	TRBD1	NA	TGCGCTGGCCAGCTCCGGGGACAGAGAAGACCCGACGCGCAGTATTTT	CAGQLRGQRRPDAQYF
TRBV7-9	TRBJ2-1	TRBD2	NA	TGTGCCAGCAGCCCGCGCGGGGGACCCTACAATGAGCAGTTCTTC	CASSPRGGPYNEQFF
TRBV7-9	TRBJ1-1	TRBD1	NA	TGTGCCAGCAGCTTGGGGGACAGCCACACTGAAGCTTTCTTT	CASSLGDSHTEAFF
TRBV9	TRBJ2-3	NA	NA	TGTGCCAGCAGCATTAGCGGACAGTTCACAGATACGCAGTATTTT	CASSISGQFTDTQYF
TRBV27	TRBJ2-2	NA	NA	TGTGCCAGCAGTTTAGCGGGTGTGGAGACCGGGGAGCTGTTTTTT	CASSLAGVETGELFF
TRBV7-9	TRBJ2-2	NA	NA	TGTGCCAGCAGCTTTCCCAGGGGAACACCCGGGGAGCTGTTTTTT	CASSFPRGTPGELFF
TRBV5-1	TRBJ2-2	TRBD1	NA	TGCGCCAGCAGCTTGGTATCAGGGGGATACACCGGGGAGCTGTTTTTT	CASSLVSGGYTGELFF
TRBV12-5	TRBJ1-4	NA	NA	TGTGCTAGTGGTCCGGGGGACCCAACTAATGAAAAACTGTTTTTT	CASGPGDPTNEKLFF
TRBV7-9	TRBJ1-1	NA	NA	TGTGCCAGCAGCTTAACGGGGGGGAACACTGAAGCTTTCTTT	CASSLTGGNTEAFF
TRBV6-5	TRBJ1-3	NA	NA	TGTGCCAGCAGAACAGGGACTGGAAACACCATATATTTT	CASRTGTGNTIYF
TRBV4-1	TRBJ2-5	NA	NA	TGCGCCAGCAGCAGGCGGTTCCAAGAGACCCAGTACTTC	CASSRRFQETQYF
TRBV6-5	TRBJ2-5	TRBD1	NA	TGTGCCAGCAGCTCCGGGACAGTCGAGACCCAGTACTTC	CASSSGTVETQYF
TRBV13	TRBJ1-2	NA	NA	TGTGCCAGCAGCTTAGGTGACAGTCTTTTTACCCATGGCTACACCTTC	CASSLGDSLFTHGYTF
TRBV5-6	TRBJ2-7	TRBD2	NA	TGTGCCAGCAGCGGACATGGGGGGGCCTACGAGCAGTACTTC	CASSGHGGAYEQYF
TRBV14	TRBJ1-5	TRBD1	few	TGTGCCAGCAGCCAAAATAAACAGGGGGGCAATCAGCCCCAGCATTTT	CASSQNKQGGNQPQHF
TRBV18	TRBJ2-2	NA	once	TGTGCCAGCTCACCAAGTTTTAGCTCCCGGGAGCTGTTTTTT	CASSPSFSSRELFF
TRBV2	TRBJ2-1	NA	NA	TGTGCCAGCAGCCCGGGGTCCGATTACAATGAGCAGTTCTTC	CASSPGSDYNEQFF
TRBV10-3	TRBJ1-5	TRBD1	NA	TGTGCCACCACCTCCTCCGGACAGGTTAGCAATCAGCCCCAGCATTTT	CATTSSGQVSNQPQHF
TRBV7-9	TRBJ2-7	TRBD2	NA	TGTGCCAGCAGCCCTCAGCGGGACTCCTACGAGCAGTACTTC	CASSPQRDSYEQYF
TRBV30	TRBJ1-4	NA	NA	TGTGCCTGGACTTACACTAATGAAAAACTGTTTTTT	CAWTYTNEKLFF
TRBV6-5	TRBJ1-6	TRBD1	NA	TGTGCCAGCAGAGGGACAGGGGCCCTGAGATCACCCCTCCACTTT	CASRGTGALRSPLHF